This T cell receptor beta chain was identified in a study of cytomegalovirus exposure and HLA in healthy donors. Concerning this clone: The antigen is unknown.

In the PCR, 60 Vbeta and 13 Jbeta primers were used. Here immunoSEQ multiplex PCR was the method, and the copy in TCRdb shows in-frame clones only, minus some. Among around 120,000 clones, around four fifths were seen once, and the ten largest hold around 28%. Study observations and caveats: Productive rates of about 90% or about 30% were seen for most TCR beta V segments in an earlier analysis. A later analysis linked a missense variant in DCLRE1C to the trimming of TCR beta V and J genes. As was reported, the classifier diagnosed cytomegalovirus status with high specificity and sensitivity.

V lost 4 bases to trimming and J lost 5 bases, with 33 bases between them. Germline V gives CDR1 SGHTS, CDR2 YDEGEE. The CDR3 is made up of 20 amino acids. This clonotype originated in a man aged 60-69 years in good health and CMV-seropositive. Sequencing used PBMCs. The genes are TRBV5-8 and TRBJ1-2; tentative D call: TRBD1 (5 bases). CDR3 sequence: CASSPGALLAGLAGEYGYTF. CDR3 nucleotide sequence: TGTGCCAGCAGCCCAGGAGCGTTGTTGGCAGGCCTCGCGGGGGAGTATGGCTACACCTTC.